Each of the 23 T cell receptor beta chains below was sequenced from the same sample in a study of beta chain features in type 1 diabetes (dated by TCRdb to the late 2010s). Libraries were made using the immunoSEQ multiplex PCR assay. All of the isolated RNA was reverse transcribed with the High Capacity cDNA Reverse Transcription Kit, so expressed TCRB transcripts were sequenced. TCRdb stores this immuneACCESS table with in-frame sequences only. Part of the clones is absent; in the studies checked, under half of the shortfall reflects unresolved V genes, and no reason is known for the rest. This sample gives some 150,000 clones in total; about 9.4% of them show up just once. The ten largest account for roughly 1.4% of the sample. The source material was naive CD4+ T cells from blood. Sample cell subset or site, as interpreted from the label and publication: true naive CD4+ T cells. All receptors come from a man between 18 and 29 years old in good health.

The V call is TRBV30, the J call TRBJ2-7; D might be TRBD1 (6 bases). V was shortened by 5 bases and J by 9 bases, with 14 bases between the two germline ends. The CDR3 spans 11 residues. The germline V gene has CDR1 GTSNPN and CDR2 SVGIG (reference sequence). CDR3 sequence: CAWGTGSGQYF. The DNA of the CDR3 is TGTGCCTGGGGAACAGGGAGCGGGCAGTACTTC. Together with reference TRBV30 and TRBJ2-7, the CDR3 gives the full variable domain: SQTIHQWPATLVQPVGSPLSLECTVEGTSNPNLYWYRQAAGRGLQLLFYSVGIGQISSEVPQNLSASRPQDRQFILSSKKLLLSDSGFYLCAWGTGSGQYFGPGTRLTVT.

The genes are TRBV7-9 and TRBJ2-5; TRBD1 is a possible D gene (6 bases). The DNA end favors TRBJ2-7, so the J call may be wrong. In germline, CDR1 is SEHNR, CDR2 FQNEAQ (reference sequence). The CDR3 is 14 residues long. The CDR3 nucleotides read TGTGCCAGCAGCCTTGGGACACCAACCTACGAGCAGTACTTC. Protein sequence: CASSLGTPTYEQYF.

CDR3: CASSLDRGAGELFF. DNA for the CDR3: TGTGCCAGCAGCTTAGACAGGGGTGCCGGGGAGCTGTTTTTT. The genes are TRBV7-2 and TRBJ2-2; 7 nucleotides align to TRBD1. V shed 1 base and J 6 bases; nucleotides not matched to a gene: 2. CDR3 size: 14 residues. Germline V gene data show CDR1 as SGHTA and CDR2 as FQGNSA.

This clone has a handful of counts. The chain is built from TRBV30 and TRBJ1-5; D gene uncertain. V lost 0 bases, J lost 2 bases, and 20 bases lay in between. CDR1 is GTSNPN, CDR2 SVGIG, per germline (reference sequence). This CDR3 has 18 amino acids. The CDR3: CAWSVPWRGEGGNQPQHF. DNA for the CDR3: TGTGCCTGGAGTGTCCCCTGGAGAGGAGAGGGCGGCAATCAGCCCCAGCATTTT. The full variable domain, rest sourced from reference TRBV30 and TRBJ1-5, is SQTIHQWPATLVQPVGSPLSLECTVEGTSNPNLYWYRQAAGRGLQLLFYSVGIGQISSEVPQNLSASRPQDRQFILSSKKLLLSDSGFYLCAWSVPWRGEGGNQPQHFGDGTRLSIL.

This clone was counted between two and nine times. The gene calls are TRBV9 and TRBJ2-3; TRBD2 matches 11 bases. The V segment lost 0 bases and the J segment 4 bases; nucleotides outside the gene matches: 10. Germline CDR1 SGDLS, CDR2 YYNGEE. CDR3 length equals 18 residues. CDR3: CASSVALAGASPPDTQYF. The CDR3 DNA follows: TGTGCCAGCAGCGTAGCACTAGCGGGGGCCAGCCCCCCAGATACGCAGTATTTT. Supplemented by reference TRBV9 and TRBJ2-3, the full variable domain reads DSGVTQTPKHLITATGQRVTLRCSPRSGDLSVYWYQQSLDQGLQFLIQYYNGEERAKGNILERFSAQQFPDLHSELNLSSLELGDSALYFCASSVALAGASPPDTQYFGPGTRLTVL.

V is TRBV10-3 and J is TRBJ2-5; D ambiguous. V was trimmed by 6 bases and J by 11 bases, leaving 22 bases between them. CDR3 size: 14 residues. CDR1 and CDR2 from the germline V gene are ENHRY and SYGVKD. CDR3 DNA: TGTGCCATCAGGCAGGATAGACCCCGCCAGGATCAGTACTTC. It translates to CAIRQDRPRQDQYF.

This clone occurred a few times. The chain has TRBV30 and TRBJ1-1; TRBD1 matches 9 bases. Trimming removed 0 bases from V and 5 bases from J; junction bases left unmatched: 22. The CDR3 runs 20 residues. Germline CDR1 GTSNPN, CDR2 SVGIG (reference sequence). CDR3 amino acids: CAWSVGWVTTGGEGDTEAFF. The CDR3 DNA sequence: TGTGCCTGGAGTGTAGGTTGGGTAACTACAGGGGGCGAGGGTGATACTGAAGCTTTCTTT.

The CDR3 sequence is CASSLGGWDEQFF. The CDR3 DNA reads as TGTGCCAGCAGCTTAGGCGGGTGGGATGAGCAGTTCTTC. The chain employs TRBV7-2 and TRBJ2-1; D may be TRBD2 (5 bases). The V end was cut by 1 base, the J end by 8 bases, with 9 bases between. The CDR3 runs 13 residues. The germline CDR1 and CDR2 sequences are SGHTA and FQGNSA.

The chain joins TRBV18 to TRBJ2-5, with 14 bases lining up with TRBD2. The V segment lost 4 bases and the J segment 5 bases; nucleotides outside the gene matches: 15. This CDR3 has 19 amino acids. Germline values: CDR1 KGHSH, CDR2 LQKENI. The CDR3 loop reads CASSRTGTSGGISSETQYF. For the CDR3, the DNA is TGTGCCAGCTCACGAACCGGGACTAGCGGGGGTATCTCTTCTGAGACCCAGTACTTC.

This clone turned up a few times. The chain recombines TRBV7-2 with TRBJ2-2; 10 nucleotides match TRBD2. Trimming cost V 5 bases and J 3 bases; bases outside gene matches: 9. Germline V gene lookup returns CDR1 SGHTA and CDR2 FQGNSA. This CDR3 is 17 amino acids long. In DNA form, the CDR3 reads TGTGCCAGCAGCCCCCTAGCGGGGGAGAACTACACCGGGGAGCTGTTTTTT. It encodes CASSPLAGENYTGELFF.

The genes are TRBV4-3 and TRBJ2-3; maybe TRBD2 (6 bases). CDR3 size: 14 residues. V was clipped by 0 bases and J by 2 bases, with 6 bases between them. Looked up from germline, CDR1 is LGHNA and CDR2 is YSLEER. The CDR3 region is CASSQEGLTDTQYF. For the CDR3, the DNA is TGCGCCAGCAGCCAAGAGGGACTCACAGATACGCAGTATTTT.

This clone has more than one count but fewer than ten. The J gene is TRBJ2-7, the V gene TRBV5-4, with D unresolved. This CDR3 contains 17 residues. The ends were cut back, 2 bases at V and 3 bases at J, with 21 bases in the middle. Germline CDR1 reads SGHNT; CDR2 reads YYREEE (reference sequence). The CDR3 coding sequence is TGTGCCAGCAGCTTACCTAGACCGCCGTCGGTGTTCTACGAGCAGTACTTC. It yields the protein CASSLPRPPSVFYEQYF.

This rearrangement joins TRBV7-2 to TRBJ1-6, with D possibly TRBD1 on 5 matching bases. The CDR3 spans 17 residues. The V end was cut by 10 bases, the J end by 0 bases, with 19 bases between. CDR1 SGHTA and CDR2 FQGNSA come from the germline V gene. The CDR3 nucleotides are TGTGCCACCTCCGCCGGGACTCCCAGCTCCTATAATTCACCCCTCCACTTT. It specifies CATSAGTPSSYNSPLHF.

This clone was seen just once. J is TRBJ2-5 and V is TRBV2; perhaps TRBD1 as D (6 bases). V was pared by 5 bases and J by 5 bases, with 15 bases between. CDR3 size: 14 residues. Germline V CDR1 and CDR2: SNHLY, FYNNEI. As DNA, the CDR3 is TGTGCCAGCAGTTCCAGGGGAGTGCTGGAGACCCAGTACTTC. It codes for CASSSRGVLETQYF.

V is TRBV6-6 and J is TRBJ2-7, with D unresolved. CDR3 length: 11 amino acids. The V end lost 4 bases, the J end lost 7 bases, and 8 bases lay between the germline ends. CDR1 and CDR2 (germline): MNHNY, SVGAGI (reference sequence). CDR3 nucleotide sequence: TGTGCCAGCAGTTTAGAGTTGGAGCAGTACTTC. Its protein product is CASSLELEQYF.

CDR3 region: CASSSGGGTDTQYF. CDR3 in DNA: TGTGCCAGCAGCTCGGGGGGAGGCACAGATACGCAGTATTTT. The chain uses TRBV11-2 and TRBJ2-3, with 7 bases fitting TRBD2. CDR1 is SGHAT, CDR2 FQNNGV, per germline. The CDR3 sequence is 14 residues long. V dropped 4 bases and J dropped 1; count of bases not matched to a gene: 2.

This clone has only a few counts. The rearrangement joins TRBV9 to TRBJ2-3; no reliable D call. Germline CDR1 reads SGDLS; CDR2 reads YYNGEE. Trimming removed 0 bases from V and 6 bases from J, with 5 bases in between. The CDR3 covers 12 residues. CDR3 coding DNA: TGTGCCAGCAGCGTAGTCAGGGATACGCAGTATTTT. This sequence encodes CASSVVRDTQYF.

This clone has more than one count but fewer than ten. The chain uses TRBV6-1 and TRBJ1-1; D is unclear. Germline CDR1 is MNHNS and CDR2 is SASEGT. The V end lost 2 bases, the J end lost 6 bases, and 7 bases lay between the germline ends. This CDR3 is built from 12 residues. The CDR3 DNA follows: TGTGCCAGCAGTGAACCACCGGCTGAAGCTTTCTTT. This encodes CASSEPPAEAFF.

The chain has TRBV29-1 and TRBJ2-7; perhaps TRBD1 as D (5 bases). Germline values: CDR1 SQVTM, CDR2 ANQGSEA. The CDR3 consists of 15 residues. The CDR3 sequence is CRRGNSGITTYEQYF. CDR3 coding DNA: TGCAGGCGTGGGAACTCAGGGATTACCACCTACGAGCAGTACTTC.

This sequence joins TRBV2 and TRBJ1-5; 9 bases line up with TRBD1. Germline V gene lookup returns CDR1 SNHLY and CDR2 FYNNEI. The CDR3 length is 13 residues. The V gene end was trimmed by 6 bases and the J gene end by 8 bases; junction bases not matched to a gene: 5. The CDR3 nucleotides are TGTGCCAGCAGCGGGGGACAGGGAGAGCCCCAGCATTTT. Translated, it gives CASSGGQGEPQHF.

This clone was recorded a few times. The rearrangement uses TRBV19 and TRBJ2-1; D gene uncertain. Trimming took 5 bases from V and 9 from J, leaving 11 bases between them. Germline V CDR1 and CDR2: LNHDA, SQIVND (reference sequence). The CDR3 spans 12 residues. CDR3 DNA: TGTGCCAGTAGTTATCTAATCGGTGAGCAGTTCTTC. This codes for CASSYLIGEQFF. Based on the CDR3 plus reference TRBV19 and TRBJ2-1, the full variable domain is DGGITQSPKYLFRKEGQNVTLSCEQNLNHDAMYWYRQDPGQGLRLIYYSQIVNDFQKGDIAEGYSVSREKKESFPLTVTSAQKNPTAFYLCASSYLIGEQFFGPGTRLTVL.

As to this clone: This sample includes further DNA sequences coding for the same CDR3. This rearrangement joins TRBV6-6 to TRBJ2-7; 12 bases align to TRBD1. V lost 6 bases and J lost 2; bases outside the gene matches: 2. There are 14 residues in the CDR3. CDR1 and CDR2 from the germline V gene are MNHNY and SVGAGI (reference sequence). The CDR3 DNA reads TGTGCCAGCAGGGGACAGGGGGCGACCTACGAGCAGTACTTC. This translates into CASRGQGATYEQYF.

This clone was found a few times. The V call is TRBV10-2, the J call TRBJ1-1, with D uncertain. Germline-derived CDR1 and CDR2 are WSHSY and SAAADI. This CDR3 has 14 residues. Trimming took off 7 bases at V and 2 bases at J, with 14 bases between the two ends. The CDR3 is CASTEGGSNTEAFF. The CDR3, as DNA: TGCGCCAGCACCGAGGGAGGGTCCAACACTGAAGCTTTCTTT.